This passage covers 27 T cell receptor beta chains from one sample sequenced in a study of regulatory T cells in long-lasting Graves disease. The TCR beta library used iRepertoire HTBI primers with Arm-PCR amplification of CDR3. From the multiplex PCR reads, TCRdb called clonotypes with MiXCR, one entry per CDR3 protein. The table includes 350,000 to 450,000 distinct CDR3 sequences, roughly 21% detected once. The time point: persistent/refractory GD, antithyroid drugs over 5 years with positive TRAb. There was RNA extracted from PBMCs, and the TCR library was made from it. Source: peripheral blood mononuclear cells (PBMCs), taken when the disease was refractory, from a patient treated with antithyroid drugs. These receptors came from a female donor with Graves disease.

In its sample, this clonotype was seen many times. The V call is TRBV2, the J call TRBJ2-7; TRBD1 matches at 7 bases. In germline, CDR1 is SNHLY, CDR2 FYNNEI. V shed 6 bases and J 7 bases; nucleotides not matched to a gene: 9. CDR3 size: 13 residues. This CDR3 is CASRETGFGEQYF. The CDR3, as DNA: TGTGCCAGCAGGGAGACAGGGTTCGGGGAGCAGTACTTC.

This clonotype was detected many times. The CDR3 region is CASSSGLAGGTGELFF. The CDR3 DNA reads TGTGCCAGCAGCTCGGGACTAGCGGGGGGCACCGGGGAGCTGTTTTTT. The rearrangement uses TRBV7-3 and TRBJ2-2; 15 bases map to TRBD2. The CDR3 contains 16 residues. Germline values: CDR1 SGHTA, CDR2 FQGTGA. The ends lost 4 bases at V and 4 bases at J; junction bases unmatched: 1. The entire variable domain, with the rest obtained from reference TRBV7-3 and TRBJ2-2, is as follows: GAGVSQTPSNKVTEKGKYVELRCDPISGHTALYWYRQSLGQGPEFLIYFQGTGAADDSGLPNDRFFAVRPEGSVSTLKIQRTERGDSAVYLCASSSGLAGGTGELFFGEGSRLTVL.

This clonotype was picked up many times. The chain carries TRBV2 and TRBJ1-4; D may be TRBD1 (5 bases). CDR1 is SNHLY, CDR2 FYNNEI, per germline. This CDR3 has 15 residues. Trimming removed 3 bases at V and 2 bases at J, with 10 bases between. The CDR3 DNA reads TGTGCCAGCAGTGACCTGCGGGGCACTAATGAAAAACTGTTTTTT. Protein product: CASSDLRGTNEKLFF.

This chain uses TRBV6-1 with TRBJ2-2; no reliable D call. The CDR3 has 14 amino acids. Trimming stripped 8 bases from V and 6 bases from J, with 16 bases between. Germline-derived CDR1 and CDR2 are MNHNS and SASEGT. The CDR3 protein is CASLGTARPGELFF. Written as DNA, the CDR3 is TGTGCCAGCCTCGGAACCGCCCGCCCCGGGGAGCTGTTTTTT.

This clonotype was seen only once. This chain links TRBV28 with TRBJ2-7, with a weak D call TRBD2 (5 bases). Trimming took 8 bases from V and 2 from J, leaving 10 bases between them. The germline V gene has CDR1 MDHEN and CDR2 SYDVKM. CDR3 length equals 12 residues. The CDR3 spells CASWSGTYEQYF. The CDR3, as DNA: TGTGCCAGCTGGAGCGGAACCTACGAGCAGTACTTC.

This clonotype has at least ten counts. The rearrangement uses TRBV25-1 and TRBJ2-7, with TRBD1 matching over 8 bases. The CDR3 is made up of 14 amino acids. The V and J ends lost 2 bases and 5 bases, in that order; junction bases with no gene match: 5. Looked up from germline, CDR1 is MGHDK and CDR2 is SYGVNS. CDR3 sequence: CASSEGQGGNEQYF. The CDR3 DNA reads TGTGCCAGCAGTGAAGGACAGGGTGGAAACGAGCAGTACTTC.

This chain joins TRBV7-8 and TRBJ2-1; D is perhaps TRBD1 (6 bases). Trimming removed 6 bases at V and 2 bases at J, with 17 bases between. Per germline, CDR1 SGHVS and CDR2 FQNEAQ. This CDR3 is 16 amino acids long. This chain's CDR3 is CASSPQPGTPYNEQFF. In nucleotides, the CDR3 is TGTGCCAGCAGTCCACAACCCGGGACACCCTACAATGAGCAGTTCTTC.

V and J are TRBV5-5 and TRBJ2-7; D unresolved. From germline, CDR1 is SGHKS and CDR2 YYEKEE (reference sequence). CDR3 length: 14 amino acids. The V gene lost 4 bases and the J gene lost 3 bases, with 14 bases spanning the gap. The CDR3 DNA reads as TGTGCCAGCAGCCCGCTTTTGGGCGTCTACGAGCAGTACTTC. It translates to CASSPLLGVYEQYF.

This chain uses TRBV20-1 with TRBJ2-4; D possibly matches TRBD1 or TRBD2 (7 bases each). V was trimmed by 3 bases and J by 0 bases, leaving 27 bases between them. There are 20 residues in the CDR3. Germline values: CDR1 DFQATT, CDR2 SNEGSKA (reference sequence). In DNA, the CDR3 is TGCAGTGCTAGGGAAGGGGGGGACAGTACTAGCTTACCAGCCAAAAACATTCAGTACTTC. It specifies CSAREGGDSTSLPAKNIQYF.

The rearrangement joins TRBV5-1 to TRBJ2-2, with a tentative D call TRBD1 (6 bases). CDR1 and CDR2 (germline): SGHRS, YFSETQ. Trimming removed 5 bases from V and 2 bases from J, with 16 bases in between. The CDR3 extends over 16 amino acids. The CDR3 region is CASSILGTTNTGELFF. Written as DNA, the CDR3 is TGCGCCAGCAGTATTCTCGGGACAACAAACACCGGGGAGCTGTTTTTT.

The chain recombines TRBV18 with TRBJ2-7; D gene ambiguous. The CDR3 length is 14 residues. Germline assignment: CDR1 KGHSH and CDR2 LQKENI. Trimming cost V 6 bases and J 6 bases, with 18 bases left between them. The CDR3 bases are TGTGCCAGCTCTCACGCGACCGGCGGCGGCGAGCAGTACTTC. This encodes CASSHATGGGEQYF.

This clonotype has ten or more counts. The CDR3 coding sequence is TGTGCCAGCACCTCCGCGGGGTTCCCTTACGAGCAGTACTTC. Translated, it gives CASTSAGFPYEQYF. The rearrangement uses TRBV28 and TRBJ2-7, with D possibly being TRBD2 (6 bases). Germline-derived CDR1 and CDR2 are MDHEN and SYDVKM. This CDR3 is 14 amino acids long. The V and J ends lost 7 bases and 4 bases respectively, with 17 bases between them.

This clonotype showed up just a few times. The CDR3, as DNA: TGCGCCAGCAGCGTGGCTAGCGGCTACACCGGGGAGCTGTTTTTT. Protein product: CASSVASGYTGELFF. V is TRBV5-1 and J is TRBJ2-2; the match to TRBD2 covers 7 bases. Germline values: CDR1 SGHRS, CDR2 YFSETQ. This CDR3 region has 15 residues. Trimming at V came to 4 bases and at J to 3 bases, leaving 6 bases not matched to a gene.

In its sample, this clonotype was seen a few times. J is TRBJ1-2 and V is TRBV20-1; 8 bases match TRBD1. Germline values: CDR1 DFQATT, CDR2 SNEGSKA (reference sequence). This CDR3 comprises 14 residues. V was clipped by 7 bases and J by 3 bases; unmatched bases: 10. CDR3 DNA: TGCAGTGTTGTCAGGGGGCTGCTTGACTATGGCTACACCTTC. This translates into CSVVRGLLDYGYTF.

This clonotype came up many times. The CDR3 DNA follows: TGTGCCAGCAGGACCGGACAGGGCTACGAGCAGTACTTC. Encoded protein: CASRTGQGYEQYF. The chain uses TRBV7-2 and TRBJ2-7; 8 bases line up with TRBD1. Germline trimming cut 6 bases from V and 3 bases from J; bases unmatched to any gene: 4. Germline V gives CDR1 SGHTA, CDR2 FQGNSA. The CDR3 extends over 13 amino acids.

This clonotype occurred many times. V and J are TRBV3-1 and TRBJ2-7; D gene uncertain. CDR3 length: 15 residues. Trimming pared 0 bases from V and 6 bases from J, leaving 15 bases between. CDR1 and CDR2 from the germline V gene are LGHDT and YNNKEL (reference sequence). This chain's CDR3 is CASSQDNGVVGEQYF. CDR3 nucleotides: TGTGCCAGCAGCCAAGATAACGGCGTGGTAGGCGAGCAGTACTTC.

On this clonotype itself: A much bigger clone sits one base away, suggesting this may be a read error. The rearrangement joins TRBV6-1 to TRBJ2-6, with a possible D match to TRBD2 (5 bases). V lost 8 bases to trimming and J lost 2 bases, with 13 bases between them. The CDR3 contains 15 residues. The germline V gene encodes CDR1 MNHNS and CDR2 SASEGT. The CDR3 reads CASGQLGAGANVLTF. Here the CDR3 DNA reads TGTGCCAGCGGTCAACTCGGGGCTGGGGCCAACGTCCTGACTTTC.

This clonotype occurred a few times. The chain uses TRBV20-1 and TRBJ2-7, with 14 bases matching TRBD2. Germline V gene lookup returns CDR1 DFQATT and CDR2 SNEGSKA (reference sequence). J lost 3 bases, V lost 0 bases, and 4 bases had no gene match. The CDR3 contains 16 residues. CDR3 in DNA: TGCAGTGCTAGAGACCGACTAGCGGGAGGGGACTACGAGCAGTACTTC. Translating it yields CSARDRLAGGDYEQYF.

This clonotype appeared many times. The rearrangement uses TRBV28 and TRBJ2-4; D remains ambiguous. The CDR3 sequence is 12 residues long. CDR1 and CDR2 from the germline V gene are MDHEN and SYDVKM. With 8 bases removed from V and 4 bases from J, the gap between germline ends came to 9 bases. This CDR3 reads CASGQQKNIQYF. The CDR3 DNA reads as TGTGCCAGCGGCCAGCAAAAAAACATTCAGTACTTC.

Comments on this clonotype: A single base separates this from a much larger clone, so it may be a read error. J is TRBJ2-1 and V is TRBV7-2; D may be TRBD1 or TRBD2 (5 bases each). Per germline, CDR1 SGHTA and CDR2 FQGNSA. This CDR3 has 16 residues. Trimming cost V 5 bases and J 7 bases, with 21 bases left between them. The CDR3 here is CASSETGTGLRNEQFF. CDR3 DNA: TGTGCCAGCAGCGAAACCGGGACGGGCTTGAGGAATGAGCAGTTCTTC. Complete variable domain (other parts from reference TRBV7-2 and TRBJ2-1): GAGVSQSPSNKVTEKGKDVELRCDPISGHTALYWYRQSLGQGLEFLIYFQGNSAPDKSGLPSDRFSAERTGGSVSTLTIQRTQQEDSAVYLCASSETGTGLRNEQFFGPGTRLTVL.

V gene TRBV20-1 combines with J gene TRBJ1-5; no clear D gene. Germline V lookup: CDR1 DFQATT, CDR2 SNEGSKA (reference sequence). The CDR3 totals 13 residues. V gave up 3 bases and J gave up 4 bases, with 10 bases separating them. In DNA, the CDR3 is TGCAGTGCTAGGAGTGTCGGGAATCAGCCCCAGCATTTT. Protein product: CSARSVGNQPQHF.

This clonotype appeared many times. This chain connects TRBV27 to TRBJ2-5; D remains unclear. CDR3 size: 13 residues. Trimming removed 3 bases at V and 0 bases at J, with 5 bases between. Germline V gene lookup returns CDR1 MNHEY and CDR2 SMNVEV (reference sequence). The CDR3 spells CASSFANQETQYF. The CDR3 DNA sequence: TGTGCCAGCAGTTTTGCCAACCAAGAGACCCAGTACTTC.

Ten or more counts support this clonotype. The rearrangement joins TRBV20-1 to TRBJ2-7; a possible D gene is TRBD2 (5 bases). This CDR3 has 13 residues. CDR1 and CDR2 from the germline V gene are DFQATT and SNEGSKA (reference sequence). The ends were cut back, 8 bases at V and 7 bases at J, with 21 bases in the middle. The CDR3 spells CSPPPRDLGEQYF. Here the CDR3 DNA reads TGCAGTCCTCCACCACGGGATCTGGGAGAGCAGTACTTC.

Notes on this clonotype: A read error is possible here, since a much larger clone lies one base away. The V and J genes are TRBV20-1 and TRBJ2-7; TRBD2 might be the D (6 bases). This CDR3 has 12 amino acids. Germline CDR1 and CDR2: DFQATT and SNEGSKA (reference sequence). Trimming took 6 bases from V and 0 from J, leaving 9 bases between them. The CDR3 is CSASSVSYEQYF. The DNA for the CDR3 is TGCAGTGCCTCTAGCGTCTCCTACGAGCAGTACTTC.

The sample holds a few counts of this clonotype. The DNA for the CDR3 is TGTGCCAGCAGCCAGATCAACCGGGACAGGGGCATCGGCTACACCTTC. Translated: CASSQINRDRGIGYTF. The V call is TRBV3-1, the J call TRBJ1-2, with TRBD1 matching over 10 bases. This CDR3 spans 16 amino acids. The germline V gene has CDR1 LGHDT and CDR2 YNNKEL (reference sequence). V lost 3 bases and J lost 8; bases outside the gene matches: 12.

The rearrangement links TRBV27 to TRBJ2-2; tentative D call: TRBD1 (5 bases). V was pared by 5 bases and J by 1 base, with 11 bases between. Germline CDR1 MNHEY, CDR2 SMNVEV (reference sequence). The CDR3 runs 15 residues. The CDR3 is CASSLWGQNTGELFF. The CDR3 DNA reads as TGTGCCAGCAGTCTTTGGGGCCAGAACACCGGGGAGCTGTTTTTT.

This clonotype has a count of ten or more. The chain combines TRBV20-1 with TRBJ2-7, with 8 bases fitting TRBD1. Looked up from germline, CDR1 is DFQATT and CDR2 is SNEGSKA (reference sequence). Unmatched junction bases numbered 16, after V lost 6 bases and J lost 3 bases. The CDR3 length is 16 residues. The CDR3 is CSAPGQEEGFGYEQYF. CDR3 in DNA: TGCAGTGCACCGGGACAGGAGGAGGGTTTCGGCTACGAGCAGTACTTC.